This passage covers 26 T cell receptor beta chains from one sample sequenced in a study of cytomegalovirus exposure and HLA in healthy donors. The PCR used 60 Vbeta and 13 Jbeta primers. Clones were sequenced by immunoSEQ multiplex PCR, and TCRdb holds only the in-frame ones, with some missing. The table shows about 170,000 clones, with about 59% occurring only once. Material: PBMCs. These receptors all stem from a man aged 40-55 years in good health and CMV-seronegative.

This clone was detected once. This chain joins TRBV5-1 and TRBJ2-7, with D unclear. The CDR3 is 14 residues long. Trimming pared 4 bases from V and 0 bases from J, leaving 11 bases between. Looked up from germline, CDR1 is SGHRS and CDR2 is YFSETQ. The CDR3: CASSLTVSSYEQYF. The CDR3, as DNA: TGCGCCAGCAGCCTAACCGTGAGCTCCTACGAGCAGTACTTC. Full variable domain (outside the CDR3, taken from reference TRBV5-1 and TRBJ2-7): KAGVTQTPRYLIKTRGQQVTLSCSPISGHRSVSWYQQTPGQGLQFLFEYFSETQRNKGNFPGRFSGRQFSNSRSEMNVSTLELGDSALYLCASSLTVSSYEQYFGPGTRLTVT.

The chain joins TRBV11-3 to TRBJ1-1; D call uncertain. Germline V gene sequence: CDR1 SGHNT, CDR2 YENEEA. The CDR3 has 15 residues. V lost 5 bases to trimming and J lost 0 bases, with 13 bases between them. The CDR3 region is CASSRRWRVNTEAFF. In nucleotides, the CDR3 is TGTGCCAGCAGCCGCCGGTGGAGGGTGAACACTGAAGCTTTCTTT.

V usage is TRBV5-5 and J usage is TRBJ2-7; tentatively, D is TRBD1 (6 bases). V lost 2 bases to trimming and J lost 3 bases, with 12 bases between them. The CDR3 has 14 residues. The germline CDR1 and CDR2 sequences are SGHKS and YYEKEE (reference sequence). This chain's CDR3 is CASSFGRGNYEQYF. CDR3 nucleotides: TGTGCCAGCAGCTTTGGCAGGGGTAACTACGAGCAGTACTTC.

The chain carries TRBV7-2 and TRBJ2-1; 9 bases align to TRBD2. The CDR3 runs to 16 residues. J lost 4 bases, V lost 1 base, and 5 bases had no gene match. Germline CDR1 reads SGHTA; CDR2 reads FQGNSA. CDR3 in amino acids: CASSLGGAGGYNEQFF. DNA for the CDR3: TGTGCCAGCAGCTTAGGGGGGGCGGGAGGGTACAATGAGCAGTTCTTC. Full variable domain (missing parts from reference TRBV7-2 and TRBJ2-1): GAGVSQSPSNKVTEKGKDVELRCDPISGHTALYWYRQSLGQGLEFLIYFQGNSAPDKSGLPSDRFSAERTGGSVSTLTIQRTQQEDSAVYLCASSLGGAGGYNEQFFGPGTRLTVL.

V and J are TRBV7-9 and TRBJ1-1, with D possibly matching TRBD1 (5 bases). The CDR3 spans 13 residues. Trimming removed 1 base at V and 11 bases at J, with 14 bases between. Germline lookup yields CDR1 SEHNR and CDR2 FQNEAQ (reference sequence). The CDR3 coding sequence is TGTGCCAGCAGCTTAGGGGGCAGGGCGGGGGCTTTCTTT. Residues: CASSLGGRAGAFF.

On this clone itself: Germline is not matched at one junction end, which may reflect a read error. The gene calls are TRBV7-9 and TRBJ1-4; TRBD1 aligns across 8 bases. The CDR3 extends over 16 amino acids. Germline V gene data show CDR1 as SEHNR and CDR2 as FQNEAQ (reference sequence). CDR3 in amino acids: CSSSLQGGVGNEKLFF. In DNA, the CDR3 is TGTTCCAGCAGCCTACAGGGGGGGGTCGGTAATGAAAAACTGTTTTTT.

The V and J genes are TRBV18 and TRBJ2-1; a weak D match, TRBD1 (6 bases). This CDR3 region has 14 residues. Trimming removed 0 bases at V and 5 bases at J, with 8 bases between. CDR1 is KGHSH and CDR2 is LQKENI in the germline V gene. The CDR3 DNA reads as TGTGCCAGCTCACCACCTGGGGGCCACAATGAGCAGTTCTTC. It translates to CASSPPGGHNEQFF.

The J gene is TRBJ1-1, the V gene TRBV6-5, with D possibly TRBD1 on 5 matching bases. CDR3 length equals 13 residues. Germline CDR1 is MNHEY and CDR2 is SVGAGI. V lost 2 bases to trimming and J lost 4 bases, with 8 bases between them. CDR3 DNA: TGTGCCAGCAGTTACGTAGACAGCACTGAAGCTTTCTTT. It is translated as CASSYVDSTEAFF.

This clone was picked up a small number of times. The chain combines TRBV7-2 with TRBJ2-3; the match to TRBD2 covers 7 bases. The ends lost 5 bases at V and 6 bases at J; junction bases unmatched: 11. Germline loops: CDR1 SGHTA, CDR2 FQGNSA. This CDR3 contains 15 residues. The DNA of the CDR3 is TGTGCCAGCAGCCAACCCCACGGGGGAGGGGATACGCAGTATTTT. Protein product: CASSQPHGGGDTQYF.

The CDR3 sequence is CASSQLTGLPNTEAFF. As DNA, the CDR3 is TGTGCCAGCAGCCAACTAACAGGGCTCCCCAACACTGAAGCTTTCTTT. The chain couples TRBV5-4 to TRBJ1-1; a weak D match, TRBD1 (6 bases). CDR1 is SGHNT and CDR2 is YYREEE in the germline V gene (reference sequence). The CDR3 loop spans 16 amino acids. The germline V and J ends were trimmed by 4 bases and 2 bases, with 18 bases remaining between them.

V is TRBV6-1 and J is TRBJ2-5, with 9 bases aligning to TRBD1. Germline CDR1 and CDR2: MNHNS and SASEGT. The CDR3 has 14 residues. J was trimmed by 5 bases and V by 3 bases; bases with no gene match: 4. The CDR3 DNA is TGTGCCAGCAGTGACGGGACAGGGTTGGAGACCCAGTACTTC. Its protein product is CASSDGTGLETQYF.

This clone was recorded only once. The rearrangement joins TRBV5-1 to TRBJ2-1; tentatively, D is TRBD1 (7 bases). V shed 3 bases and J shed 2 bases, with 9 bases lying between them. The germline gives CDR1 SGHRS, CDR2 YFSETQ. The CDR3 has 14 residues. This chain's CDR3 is CASSSGGTYNEQFF. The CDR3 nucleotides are TGCGCCAGCAGCTCAGGGGGGACCTACAATGAGCAGTTCTTC.

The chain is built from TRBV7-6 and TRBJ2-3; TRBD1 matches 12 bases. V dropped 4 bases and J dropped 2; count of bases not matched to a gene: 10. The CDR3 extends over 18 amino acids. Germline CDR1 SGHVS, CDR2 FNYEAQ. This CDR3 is CASSSGQGASRYTDTQYF. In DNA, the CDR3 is TGTGCCAGCAGCTCGGGACAGGGGGCCAGTAGATACACAGATACGCAGTATTTT.

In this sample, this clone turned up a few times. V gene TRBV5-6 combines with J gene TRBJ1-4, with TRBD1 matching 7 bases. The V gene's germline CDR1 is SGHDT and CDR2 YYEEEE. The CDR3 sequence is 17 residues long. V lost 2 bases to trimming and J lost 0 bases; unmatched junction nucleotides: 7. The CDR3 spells CASSLWDSPATNEKLFF. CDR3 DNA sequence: TGTGCCAGCAGCTTATGGGACAGCCCCGCAACTAATGAAAAACTGTTTTTT.

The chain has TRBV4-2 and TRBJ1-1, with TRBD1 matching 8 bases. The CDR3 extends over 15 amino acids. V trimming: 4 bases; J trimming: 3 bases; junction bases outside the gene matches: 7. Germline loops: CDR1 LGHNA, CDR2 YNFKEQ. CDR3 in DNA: TGTGCCAGCAGCCCGCGACAGGGGTACGACACTGAAGCTTTCTTT. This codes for CASSPRQGYDTEAFF.

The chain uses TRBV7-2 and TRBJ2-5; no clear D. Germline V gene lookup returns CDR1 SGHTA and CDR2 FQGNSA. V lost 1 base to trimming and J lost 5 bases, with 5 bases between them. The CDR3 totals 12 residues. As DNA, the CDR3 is TGTGCCAGCAGCTTAGTATTTGAGACCCAGTACTTC. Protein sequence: CASSLVFETQYF.

CDR3 nucleotide sequence: TGTGCCAGCAGAACGGACAGGGCTGGCTACGAGCAGTACTTC. Amino acids: CASRTDRAGYEQYF. This chain joins TRBV7-9 and TRBJ2-5; 8 nucleotides agree with TRBD1. The J call may not be correct, given that the DNA end is closer to TRBJ2-7. CDR3 size: 14 residues. CDR1 SEHNR and CDR2 FQNEAQ come from the germline V gene (reference sequence).

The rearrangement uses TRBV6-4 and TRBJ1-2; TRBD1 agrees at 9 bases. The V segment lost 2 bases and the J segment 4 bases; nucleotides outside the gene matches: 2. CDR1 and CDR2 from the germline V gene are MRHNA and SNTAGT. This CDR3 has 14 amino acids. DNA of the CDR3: TGTGCCAGCAGTGACGGGACAGGGCTCTATGGCTACACCTTC. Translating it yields CASSDGTGLYGYTF.

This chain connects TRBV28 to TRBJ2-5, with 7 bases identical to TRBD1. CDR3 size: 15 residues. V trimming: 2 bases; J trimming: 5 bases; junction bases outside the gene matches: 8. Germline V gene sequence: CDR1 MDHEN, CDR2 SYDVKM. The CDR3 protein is CASSLETGNGETQYF. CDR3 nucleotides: TGTGCCAGCAGTTTAGAGACAGGGAACGGGGAGACCCAGTACTTC.

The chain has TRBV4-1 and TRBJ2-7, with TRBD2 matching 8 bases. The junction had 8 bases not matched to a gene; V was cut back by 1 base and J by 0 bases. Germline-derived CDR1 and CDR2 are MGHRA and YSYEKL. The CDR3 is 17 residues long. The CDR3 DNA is TGCGCCAGCAGCCAAGGATTCGTCGGGGGGGCCTCCTACGAGCAGTACTTC. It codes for CASSQGFVGGASYEQYF.

DNA of the CDR3: TGCGCCAGCAGCCAAGATATTGCAGGGGGCACAGATACGCAGTATTTT. Translating it yields CASSQDIAGGTDTQYF. The rearrangement links TRBV4-3 to TRBJ2-3, with a weak D call TRBD1 (6 bases). The V and J ends lost 0 bases and 1 base respectively, with 11 bases between them. Looked up from germline, CDR1 is LGHNA and CDR2 is YSLEER. The length of the CDR3 is 16 residues.

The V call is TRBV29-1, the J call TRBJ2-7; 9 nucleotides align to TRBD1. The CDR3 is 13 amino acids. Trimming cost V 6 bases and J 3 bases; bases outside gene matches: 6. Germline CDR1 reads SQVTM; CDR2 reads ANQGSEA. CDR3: CSVWDRVLYEQYF. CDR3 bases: TGCAGCGTCTGGGACAGGGTACTCTACGAGCAGTACTTC.

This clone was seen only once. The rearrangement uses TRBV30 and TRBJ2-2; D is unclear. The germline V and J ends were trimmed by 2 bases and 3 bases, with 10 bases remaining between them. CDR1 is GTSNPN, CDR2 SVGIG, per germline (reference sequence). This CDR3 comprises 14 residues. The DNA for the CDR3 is TGTGCCTGGAGTCCCCCCTTTGACACCGGGGAGCTGTTTTTT. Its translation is CAWSPPFDTGELFF.

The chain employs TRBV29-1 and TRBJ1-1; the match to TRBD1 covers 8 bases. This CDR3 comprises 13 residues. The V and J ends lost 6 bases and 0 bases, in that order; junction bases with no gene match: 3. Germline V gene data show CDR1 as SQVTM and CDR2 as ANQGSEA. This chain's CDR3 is CSVLGQVNTEAFF. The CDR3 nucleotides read TGCAGCGTACTGGGACAGGTGAACACTGAAGCTTTCTTT.

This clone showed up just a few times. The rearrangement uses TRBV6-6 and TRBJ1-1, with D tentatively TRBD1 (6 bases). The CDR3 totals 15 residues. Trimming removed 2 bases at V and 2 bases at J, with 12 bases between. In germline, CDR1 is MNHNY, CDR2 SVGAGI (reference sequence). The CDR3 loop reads CASSYTPTGNTEAFF. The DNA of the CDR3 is TGTGCCAGCAGTTACACACCGACAGGAAACACTGAAGCTTTCTTT.

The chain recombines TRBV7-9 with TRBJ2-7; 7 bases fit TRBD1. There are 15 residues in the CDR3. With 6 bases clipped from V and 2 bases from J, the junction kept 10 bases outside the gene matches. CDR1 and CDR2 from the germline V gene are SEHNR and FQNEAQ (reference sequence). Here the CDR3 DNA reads TGTGCCAGCAGTTCATACCGGGACAGAGCCTACGAGCAGTACTTC. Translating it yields CASSSYRDRAYEQYF.